The rows below give T cell receptor beta chains drawn from one sample of a study of tumor and adjacent non-tumor tissue in lung cancer. TCRdb processed the multiplex PCR reads anew with MiXCR; each CDR3 protein has one entry. The table lists about 93,000 distinct CDR3 sequences, less than 75% of them singletons. Material: lung tumor tissue. Every receptor here comes from a man between 60 and 70 years old with non-small cell lung cancer. Both conserved end residues are part of each CDR3. Each record gives: J gene, clone size, V gene, D gene, CDR3 protein, CDR3 DNA. The D gene is left open where the match is weak. Part of the rows lack a size; the others show once, few, many or a class for expanded clones.

>TRBJ1-6|few|TRBV20-1|-
CSARGRTVTSPLHF
TGCAGTGCTAGAGGCCGGACAGTCACTTCACCCCTCCACTTT
>TRBJ1-1|-|TRBV4-1|-
CASSQVTEALF
TGTGCCAGCAGCCAAGTGACTGAAGCTTTATTT
>TRBJ2-1|-|TRBV4-2|-
CASSQEGSDSYNEQFF
TGTGCCAGCAGTCAAGAAGGTAGCGACTCCTACAATGAGCAGTTCTTC
>TRBJ2-1|-|TRBV11-2|-
CASSFLEGGEQFF
TGTGCCAGCAGCTTTCTTGAGGGCGGCGAGCAGTTCTTC
>TRBJ2-3|-|TRBV11-1|-
CAISLDGIDTQYF
TGTGCCATCAGCTTAGACGGCATTGATACGCAGTATTTT
>TRBJ1-2|large|TRBV11-2|-
CASSASAGVGGYTF
TGTGCCAGCAGCGCAAGTGCGGGGGTCGGTGGCTACACCTTC
>TRBJ2-7|-|TRBV6-1|TRBD2
CARTREVGYEQYF
TGTGCAAGAACCCGGGAGGTCGGGTACGAGCAGTACTTC
>TRBJ2-1|-|TRBV5-1|TRBD2
CASSLGRTSGRHNEQFF
TGCGCCAGCAGCTTGGGCAGGACTAGTGGGAGGCATAATGAGCAGTTCTTC
>TRBJ1-2|-|TRBV21-1|-
CASSKKGQRSYGYTF
TGTGCCAGCAGCAAAAAGGGACAGCGGAGCTATGGCTACACCTTC
>TRBJ1-1|many|TRBV20-1|-
CSARKQGYDTEAFF
TGCAGTGCTAGAAAACAGGGTTACGACACTGAAGCTTTCTTT
>TRBJ2-4|-|TRBV12-3/TRBV12-4|TRBD1
CASSSLGTEEGIQYF
TGTGCCAGTAGTTCACTCGGGACAGAGGAAGGCATTCAGTACTTC
>TRBJ2-2|-|TRBV2|-
CASRAVSYTGELFF
TGTGCCAGCCGCGCGGTTTCCTACACCGGTGAGCTGTTTTTT
>TRBJ1-1|-|TRBV2|-
CAIQQGEAFF
TGTGCCATCCAACAGGGCGAAGCTTTCTTC
>TRBJ2-7|-|TRBV19|-
CASSSRGEQYF
TGTGCCAGTAGTAGCAGGGGAGAGCAGTACTTC
>TRBJ2-7|-|TRBV12-3/TRBV12-4|-
CASSPLPLGQPTEQYF
TGTGCCAGCAGTCCGTTACCCCTCGGACAGCCTACGGAGCAGTACTTC
>TRBJ2-1|-|TRBV5-1|-
CASSLGNNERFF
TGCGCCAGCAGCTTGGGAAACAATGAGCGGTTCTTC
>TRBJ2-5|once|TRBV12-3/TRBV12-4|-
CANSPTGTLFGKTQCF
TGTGCCAACAGTCCCACAGGGACACTCTTTGGGAAGACCCAGTGCTTC
>TRBJ2-6|many|TRBV10-3|-
CAISEMVGTSGANVLTF
TGTGCCATCAGTGAGATGGTGGGCACCTCTGGGGCCAACGTCCTGACTTTC
>TRBJ2-7|-|TRBV4-1|TRBD2
CASSQDRGVYYEQNF
TGCGCCAGTAGCCAAGATCGGGGGGTCTACTACGAGCAGAACTTC
>TRBJ1-1|-|TRBV4-3|-
CTSSQEITGTEAFF
TGTACCAGCAGCCAGGAAATCACGGGCACTGAAGCTTTCTTT
>TRBJ2-5|many|TRBV30|-
CAWSLTGIETQYF
TGTGCCTGGAGTCTAACAGGGATAGAGACCCAGTACTTC
>TRBJ2-1|-|TRBV6-6|TRBD2
CASSYSGTSGSNEQFF
TGTGCCAGCAGTTACTCGGGGACTAGCGGGAGTAATGAACAGTTCTTC
>TRBJ1-3|-|TRBV20-1|-
CSARGIPELSGNTIYF
TGCAGTGCTAGAGGGATACCAGAGCTCTCTGGAAACACCATATATTTT
>TRBJ2-7|-|TRBV12-3/TRBV12-4|-
CASCFSSSYEQYF
TGTGCCAGCTGTTTCTCAAGCTCCTACGAGCAGTACTTC
>TRBJ2-5|-|TRBV11-2|-
CASSLHTLAVQEIQYF
TGTGCCAGCAGCTTACACACACTAGCCGTCCAAGAGATCCAGTACTTC
>TRBJ2-2|-|TRBV4-3|TRBD2
CASSQETSGSTGELFF
TGCGCCAGCAGCCAAGAGACTAGCGGCAGCACCGGGGAGCTGTTTTTT
>TRBJ1-1|-|TRBV6-5|TRBD1
CAGSYSTDRANTEAVF
TGTGCCGGCAGTTACTCGACGGACAGGGCAAACACTGAAGCTGTCTTT
>TRBJ2-1|-|TRBV11-2|-
CVSSSMAWWDKEQFF
TGTGTCAGCAGCTCAATGGCATGGTGGGACAAAGAGCAGTTCTTC
>TRBJ1-1|many|TRBV14|-
CASSRQTHTEAFF
TGTGCCAGCAGCCGACAGACTCACACTGAAGCTTTCTTT
>TRBJ2-1|medium-sized|TRBV11-3|-
CASNPGLRSSYNEQFF
TGTGCCAGCAACCCGGGACTCCGGAGCTCCTACAATGAGCAGTTCTTC
>TRBJ2-1|-|TRBV20-1|-
CSVSGLHDEYNEQFF
TGCAGTGTTAGTGGGCTTCACGACGAGTATAATGAGCAGTTCTTC
>TRBJ2-7|-|TRBV6-2/TRBV6-3|TRBD1
CASCNSRGPSSYEQYF
TGTGCCAGCTGTAACTCGAGGGGGCCAAGCTCCTACGAGCAGTACTTC
>TRBJ2-5|-|TRBV6-2/TRBV6-3|-
CASSYGARGNQYF
TGTGCGAGCAGTTACGGGGCCCGGGGGAACCAGTACTTC